The 7 T cell receptor beta chains given below trace back to one sample, sequenced in a study of T cell responses to AZD1222 COVID-19 vaccine. Sequencing used immunoSEQ multiplex PCR; TCRdb keeps in-frame clones, though not all of them. The profile shows more than 85,000 clones, around 87% of them singletons. The sample consisted of peripheral blood, taken 28 days after the second AZD1222 dose. These receptors were obtained from an adult who received the AZD1222 COVID-19 vaccine.

The J gene is TRBJ1-4, the V gene TRBV6-2 or TRBV6-3; D ambiguous. CDR1 is MNHEY and CDR2 is SVGEGT in the germline V gene. The CDR3 runs 17 residues. V lost 6 bases, J lost 3 bases, and 20 bases lay in between. The CDR3 region is CASSQGALRSANEKLFF. The DNA of the CDR3 is TGTGCCAGCAGCCAAGGAGCCCTAAGGAGTGCTAATGAAAAACTGTTTTTT.

This chain connects TRBV24-1 to TRBJ2-1; D may be TRBD1 or TRBD2 (5 bases each). Germline loops: CDR1 KGHDR, CDR2 SFDVKD. Trimming shortened V by 3 bases and J by 9 bases, and 17 bases separated the two germline ends. This CDR3 contains 15 residues. In nucleotides, the CDR3 is TGTGCCACCAGTGATCCCGGGACGGACCGAGGTGAGCAGTTCTTC. It yields the protein CATSDPGTDRGEQFF.

V gene TRBV19 combines with J gene TRBJ1-5; D is ambiguous. This CDR3 is built from 14 residues. Germline CDR1 is LNHDA and CDR2 is SQIVND (reference sequence). V lost 1 base and J lost 6, with 10 bases in between. Here the CDR3 DNA reads TGTGCCAGTAGTATAGTAACCAGTCCTCAGCCCCAGCATTTT. Protein product: CASSIVTSPQPQHF.

The CDR3 is CASKEGRGANVLTF. CDR3 nucleotides: TGTGCCAGCAAGGAAGGGAGAGGGGCCAACGTCCTGACTTTC. The rearrangement joins TRBV28 to TRBJ2-6; tentatively, D is TRBD2 (5 bases). Germline CDR1 MDHEN, CDR2 SYDVKM. CDR3 length equals 14 residues. V shed 7 bases and J shed 4 bases, with 11 bases lying between them.

This chain joins TRBV7-6 and TRBJ1-4, with D perhaps matching TRBD1 (5 bases). With 3 bases removed from V and 7 bases from J, the gap between germline ends came to 18 bases. CDR1 SGHVS and CDR2 FNYEAQ come from the germline V gene. The length of the CDR3 is 16 residues. CDR3: CASSFAGQGTFEKLFF. The CDR3 bases are TGTGCCAGCAGCTTCGCCGGCCAAGGGACCTTTGAAAAACTGTTTTTT.

This sequence joins TRBV7-2 and TRBJ2-7; perhaps TRBD1 as D (6 bases). Germline loops: CDR1 SGHTA, CDR2 FQGNSA. This CDR3 region has 13 residues. The V gene lost 2 bases and the J gene lost 4 bases, with 9 bases spanning the gap. The CDR3 DNA is TGTGCCAGCAGCTTAAACAGGGCTTACGAGCAGTACTTC. Translation: CASSLNRAYEQYF.

This chain uses TRBV7-6 with TRBJ2-7; 7 positions match TRBD2. Trimming cost V 5 bases and J 1 base; bases outside gene matches: 8. CDR1 SGHVS and CDR2 FNYEAQ come from the germline V gene. This CDR3 spans 15 amino acids. Here the CDR3 reads CASSPGQGLSYEQYF. The CDR3, as DNA: TGTGCCAGCAGCCCCGGGCAGGGACTATCCTACGAGCAGTACTTC.